This T cell receptor beta chain is drawn from a study of blood T cell repertoires in COVID-19. Authors' methods: Researchers report that nucleated cell counts were estimated from reference gene primer amplification. Generated by immunoSEQ multiplex PCR, the TCRdb table keeps only in-frame clones and is missing some. That table is the source of V, J and clone size, and D and trimming were worked out from the DNA. The sample includes 41,000 or so clones, 70% to 90% of them seen just once. Germline V gene lookup returns CDR1 SGHTA and CDR2 FQGNSA. This CDR3 is built from 15 residues. V dropped 1 base and J dropped 11; count of bases not matched to a gene: 11.

The TCR was taken from a man between 60 and 75 years old with acute or convalescent COVID-19. V and J are TRBV7-2 and TRBJ2-1; 7 nucleotides line up with TRBD2. Sequenced input: peripheral blood. The CDR3 nucleotides read TGTGCCAGCAGCTTAGTGGTTGCTAGCGGACCTCAGCAGTTCTTC. This gives the protein CASSLVVASGPQQFF.